This T cell receptor beta chain appears in the sequencing data of a study of shared clonotypes between healthy human individuals. The assay was immunoSEQ multiplex PCR, and TCRdb's table has in-frame clones only and misses some. The sample shows around 690,000 clones, 90% of them seen only once. In germline, CDR1 is GTSNPN, CDR2 SVGIG (reference sequence). The V gene end was trimmed by 3 bases and the J gene end by 0 bases; junction bases not matched to a gene: 9. The CDR3 is 16 amino acids. V gene TRBV30 combines with J gene TRBJ1-1, with 8 bases aligning to TRBD1. Sequencing was performed on memory CD8+ T cells from PBMCs. The subset is: CD45RO+ cells pooled with CCR7-negative TemRA cells. This clonotype was obtained from a man aged 18-30 years in good health. Some clones in this sample may be carry-over from other donors' samples. The CDR3 nucleotides read TGTGCCTGGAGGATGTTCGGGGACAGGATGAACACTGAAGCTTTCTTT. This gives the protein CAWRMFGDRMNTEAFF. Using reference TRBV30 and TRBJ1-1 for the parts outside the CDR3, the full variable domain is SQTIHQWPATLVQPVGSPLSLECTVEGTSNPNLYWYRQAAGRGLQLLFYSVGIGQISSEVPQNLSASRPQDRQFILSSKKLLLSDSGFYLCAWRMFGDRMNTEAFFGQGTRLTVV.